Listed below are T cell receptor beta chains from one sample, sequenced in a study of blood T cell repertoires in COVID-19. Assay: immunoSEQ multiplex PCR; the TCRdb copy retains only in-frame clones and omits some. The sample lists around 400,000 clones; 75% to 90% were seen once. The sample comprised PBMCs or T cells enriched from blood (not recorded which). All receptors derive from a woman between 45 and 65 years old who had recovered from COVID-19. CDR3s include the opening cysteine and the closing phenylalanine or tryptophan. D genes are given only for firm matches. Expanded clones are given a class, and other clones once, few, many or no size at all.

clone size	V gene	D gene	J gene	CDR3 DNA	CDR3 protein
-	TRBV5-1	TRBD1	TRBJ2-7	TGCGCCAGCAGCCCAGGACAGGGCCCATACGAGCAGTACTTC	CASSPGQGPYEQYF
-	TRBV30	-	TRBJ1-6	TGTGCCTGGAGTGTACTAGGAGATGCCCTCCACTTT	CAWSVLGDALHF
-	TRBV19	TRBD2	TRBJ2-3	TGTGCCAGTAGTACCAACGGGGGGACAGATACGCAGTATTTT	CASSTNGGTDTQYF
few	TRBV19	TRBD2	TRBJ2-7	TGTGCCAGTAGTAAGGGACTAATCTCCTACGAGCAGTACTTC	CASSKGLISYEQYF
-	TRBV6-5	-	TRBJ1-1	TGTGCCAGCAAATCGACAGCGCAAGCTTTCTTT	CASKSTAQAFF
-	TRBV18	-	TRBJ1-4	TGTGCCAGCTCACGGGGGGCTAATGAAAAACTGTTTTTT	CASSRGANEKLFF
-	TRBV27	-	TRBJ2-7	TGTGCCAGCAGTCCCTCACTAACCTACGAGCAGTACTTC	CASSPSLTYEQYF
-	TRBV28	-	TRBJ2-1	TGTGCCAGCACCTACAGGCTAGTCGATAGGGTTGAGCAGTTCTTC	CASTYRLVDRVEQFF
-	TRBV15	TRBD1	TRBJ2-1	TGTGCCACCAGCAGAGAAAGGGTGGGACAGGGGAGACTGACTGAGCAGTTCTTC	CATSRERVGQGRLTEQFF
few	TRBV27	-	TRBJ1-4	TGTGCCAGCAGTTTCGCGGGGGAAAAACTGTTTTTT	CASSFAGEKLFF
few	TRBV4-3	TRBD1	TRBJ1-6	TGCGCCAGCAGCCAAGATCAGGGACAGACAAATTCACCCCTCCACTTT	CASSQDQGQTNSPLHF
-	TRBV2	-	TRBJ2-7	TGTGCCAGCTCGGGGTCAGGGGTTTACGAGCAGTACTTC	CASSGSGVYEQYF
-	TRBV30	-	TRBJ1-2	TGTGCCTGGAGTCCCGAGGGGGTCGGTGGCTACACCTTC	CAWSPEGVGGYTF
-	TRBV6-5	-	TRBJ1-4	TGTGCCAGCAGTTACTTGTCGGGGACTAATGAAAAACTGTTTTTT	CASSYLSGTNEKLFF
-	TRBV19	TRBD1	TRBJ1-6	TGTGCCAGTAGTAAGGACAGGGGGGCTTCACCCCTCCACTTT	CASSKDRGASPLHF
once	TRBV24-1	TRBD1	TRBJ2-2	TGTGCCACCAGTGATAGAAGTGGAGGACAGGGGTTCGGCGGGGAGCTGTTTTTT	CATSDRSGGQGFGGELFF
-	TRBV7-8	TRBD1	TRBJ1-1	TGTGCCAGCAGCTTAGGCGGACTTGTAGGGGGCCCTGAAGCTTTCTTT	CASSLGGLVGGPEAFF
-	TRBV7-9	-	TRBJ2-7	TGTGCCAGCAGCTTATCTCAGGGTTACGAGCAGTACTTC	CASSLSQGYEQYF
-	TRBV11-2	-	TRBJ2-5	TGTGCCAGCAGCCAGACATGGCAAGAGACCCAGTACTTC	CASSQTWQETQYF
-	TRBV6-2/TRBV6-3	TRBD1	TRBJ1-1	TGTGCCAGCAGTTACTCGAGAACAGGGGGCTTAGGGACTGAAGCTTTCTTT	CASSYSRTGGLGTEAFF
-	TRBV29-1	-	TRBJ1-1	TGCAGCGTTGGCAACTGGAACACTGAAGCTTTCTTT	CSVGNWNTEAFF
-	TRBV5-6	TRBD1	TRBJ2-1	TGTGCCAGCAGCTGGGGGACAGGAAGGCTTGAGAATGAGCAGTTCTTC	CASSWGTGRLENEQFF
-	TRBV3-1/TRBV3-2	-	TRBJ2-7	TGTGCCAGCAGCCAACGTGGCAAATCCTACGAGCAGTACTTC	CASSQRGKSYEQYF
-	TRBV7-9	TRBD1	TRBJ1-2	TGTGCCAGCAGCTCCCCAACAGGGGGCATTGGTGGCTACACCTTC	CASSSPTGGIGGYTF